One and the same sample provided the 10 T cell receptor beta chains below, sequenced in a study of blood T cell repertoires in COVID-19. This table comes from immunoSEQ multiplex PCR, and its TCRdb copy is limited to in-frame clones, with some not included. The repertoire holds a few hundred thousand clones, with more than 70% as singletons. The sample taken for sequencing was PBMCs or T cells enriched from blood (not recorded which). The receptors were gathered from a woman in her thirties or forties with acute COVID-19.

The chain has TRBV28 and TRBJ1-5; TRBD1 agrees at 10 bases. The CDR3 covers 14 residues. CDR1 and CDR2 from the germline V gene are MDHEN and SYDVKM. J lost 5 bases, V lost 7 bases, and 5 bases had no gene match. This CDR3 is CASTGQGGYQPQHF. As DNA, the CDR3 is TGTGCCAGCACCGGACAGGGGGGATATCAGCCCCAGCATTTT.

This clone was recorded only once. The chain joins TRBV4-1 to TRBJ2-3, with 9 bases that match TRBD2. Trimming cost V 2 bases and J 4 bases; bases outside gene matches: 13. CDR1 and CDR2 (germline): MGHRA, YSYEKL. The CDR3 consists of 18 residues. The CDR3 protein is CASSQWGGVAGASDTQYF. The CDR3 DNA follows: TGCGCCAGCAGCCAATGGGGGGGGGTAGCGGGAGCTTCAGATACGCAGTATTTT.

J is TRBJ2-2 and V is TRBV10-3; 8 bases line up with TRBD2. The CDR3 covers 16 residues. Germline values: CDR1 ENHRY, CDR2 SYGVKD. With 3 bases clipped from V and 4 bases from J, the junction kept 7 bases outside the gene matches. The CDR3 DNA follows: TGTGCCATCAGTGACCGGAGCGGGGGACCCACCGGGGAGCTGTTTTTT. Translated, it gives CAISDRSGGPTGELFF.

The rearrangement uses TRBV23-1 and TRBJ2-7, with unresolved D. TRBV23-1 is known as an ORF, though its function is uncertain. The CDR3 covers 13 residues. Deletions cut 5 bases from V and 0 bases from J, with 8 bases between. The chain's CDR3 is CASSFINSYEQYV. CDR3 in DNA: TGCGCCAGCAGTTTTATTAACTCCTACGAGCAGTACGTC.

The V gene is TRBV6-5, the J gene TRBJ1-6; maybe TRBD1 (5 bases). Germline V gives CDR1 MNHEY, CDR2 SVGAGI. The CDR3 has 15 amino acids. V lost 0 bases to trimming and J lost 6 bases, with 9 bases between them. As DNA, the CDR3 is TGTGCCAGCAGTTACTCTGGGCAGGGTAATTCACCCCTCCACTTT. It encodes CASSYSGQGNSPLHF.

The chain joins TRBV6-2 or TRBV6-3 to TRBJ2-3; TRBD2 is a possible D gene (6 bases). Trimming left V 5 bases short and J 6 bases short, with 9 bases between. The CDR3 length is 12 residues. Germline loops: CDR1 MNHEY, CDR2 SVGEGT. CDR3 region: CASSRRGDTQYF. As DNA, the CDR3 is TGTGCCAGCAGTCGTCGGGGGGATACGCAGTATTTT.

The gene calls are TRBV18 and TRBJ2-1, with 9 bases aligning to TRBD2. The V gene's germline CDR1 is KGHSH and CDR2 LQKENI. The junction had 16 bases not matched to a gene; V was cut back by 3 bases and J by 7 bases. The CDR3 covers 18 residues. The CDR3 reads CASSPFVLGSGSTNEQFF. The CDR3, as DNA: TGTGCCAGCTCACCTTTTGTCCTGGGTAGCGGGAGTACAAATGAGCAGTTCTTC.

The V gene is TRBV7-3, the J gene TRBJ1-6, with 7 bases matching TRBD1. The germline V gene encodes CDR1 SGHTA and CDR2 FQGTGA. This CDR3 contains 15 residues. With V trimmed by 3 bases and J by 7 bases, 6 bases remained unmatched. The CDR3 region is CASSLTGQRNSPLHF. The CDR3, as DNA: TGTGCCAGCAGCTTGACGGGACAGAGAAATTCACCCCTCCACTTT.

This chain connects TRBV5-8 to TRBJ2-1, with 7 bases lining up with TRBD2. The CDR3 is 15 amino acids. Germline CDR1 and CDR2: SGHTS and YDEGEE. V gave up 0 bases and J gave up 5 bases; unmatched junction bases: 5. In DNA form, the CDR3 reads TGTGCCAGCAGCTTGGAGGGCGGGAGAGACAATGAGCAGTTCTTC. This translates into CASSLEGGRDNEQFF. Full variable domain (remainder filled in from reference TRBV5-8 and TRBJ2-1): EAGVTQSPTHLIKTRGQQATLRCSPISGHTSVYWYQQALGLGLQFLLWYDEGEERNRGNFPPRFSGRQFPNYSSELNVNALELEDSALYLCASSLEGGRDNEQFFGPGTRLTVL.

The CDR3 region has the DNA TGTGCCACCAGCTCAGGGGACGGCTACACCTTC. Protein product: CATSSGDGYTF. The J gene is TRBJ1-2, the V gene TRBV24-1; a possible D gene is TRBD1 (6 bases). This CDR3 is built from 11 residues. V was trimmed by 7 bases and J by 8 bases, leaving 10 bases between them. CDR1 is KGHDR, CDR2 SFDVKD, per germline.